This T cell receptor beta chain was captured in a study of T cells in Graves' hyperthyroidism and ophthalmopathy. TCR beta CDR3 regions were amplified from RNA transcripts. Initially, a first-round RT-PCR of the TCR CDR3 employed the HTBI primer set. TCRdb reprocessed the multiplex PCR reads via MiXCR and lists one record per CDR3 protein. The data contain some 580,000 distinct CDR3 sequences, more than 15% of them singletons. Any patient presenting with uncontrolled infection, other autoimmune disease, pregnancy or lactation was left out. CDR1 is LNHDA, CDR2 SQIVND, per germline (reference sequence). Trimming cost V 1 base and J 7 bases, with 10 bases left between them. The CDR3 covers 14 residues.

The specimen sequenced was blood. The chain carries TRBV19 and TRBJ2-2, with D perhaps matching TRBD1 (6 bases). This sequence originates from a woman aged 40-49 years with Graves' ophthalmopathy. CDR3 sequence: CASSIVQGGGELFF. CDR3 bases: TGTGCCAGTAGTATAGTACAGGGCGGCGGGGAGCTGTTTTTT.